This TCR beta chain emerged from a study of post-analysis software for immune sequencing data. Overall study context: Some patients lacked subtype; others had relapsing-remitting, secondary progressive or progressive-relapsing disease. Notes on the study in general: There was significantly lower normalized Chao1 diversity in multiple sclerosis patients than in controls. Patients showed TRBV5-6, TRBV5-1 and TRBV20-1 among roughly 5 TRBV segments more frequent than in controls.

This clonotype showed up many times. Its antigen is unidentified. V shed 4 bases and J shed 2 bases, with 14 bases lying between them. Germline lookup yields CDR1 DFQATT and CDR2 SNEGSKA (reference sequence). The CDR3 is 14 amino acids. Tagging with unique molecular identifiers was a feature of the TCR beta cDNA libraries. TCRdb independently ran MiXCR on the PCR reads; one entry per CDR3 protein. The data contain about 260,000 distinct CDR3 sequences, 35% to 45% of them singletons. V and J are TRBV20-1 and TRBJ2-5; the D gene is possibly TRBD1 (5 bases). The clonotype was recovered from a girl under 18 with multiple sclerosis. Material for sequencing was blood. For the CDR3, the DNA is TGCAGTGCTACACCGGGCAGGGCTCAAGAGACCCAGTACTTC. Its protein is CSATPGRAQETQYF.